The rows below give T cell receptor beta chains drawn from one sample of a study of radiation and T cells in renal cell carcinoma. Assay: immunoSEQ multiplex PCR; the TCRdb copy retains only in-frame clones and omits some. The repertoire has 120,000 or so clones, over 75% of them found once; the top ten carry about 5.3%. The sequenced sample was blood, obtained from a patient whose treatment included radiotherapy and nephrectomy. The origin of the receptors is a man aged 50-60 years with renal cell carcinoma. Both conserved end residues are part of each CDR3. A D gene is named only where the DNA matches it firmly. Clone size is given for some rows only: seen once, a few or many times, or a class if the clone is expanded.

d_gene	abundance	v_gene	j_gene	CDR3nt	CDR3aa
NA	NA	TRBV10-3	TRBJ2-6	TGTGCCATCACAGACAACCCCGGGACGGTCAACTCTGGGGCCAACGTCCTGACTTTC	CAITDNPGTVNSGANVLTF
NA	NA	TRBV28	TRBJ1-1	TGTGCCAGTTCCGATGGTCCCGGTTATGCTGAAGCTTTCTTT	CASSDGPGYAEAFF
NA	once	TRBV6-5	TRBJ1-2	TGTGCCAGCAGCAAGGACGGCTATGGCTACACCTTC	CASSKDGYGYTF
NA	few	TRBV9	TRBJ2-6	TGTGCCAGCAGCGCCGCTCTAGCGCCCCGGCTCGGGGCCAACGTCCTGACTTTC	CASSAALAPRLGANVLTF
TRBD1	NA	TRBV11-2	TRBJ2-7	TGTGCCAGCAGCCGGGACAGGGAATACGAGCAGTACTTC	CASSRDREYEQYF
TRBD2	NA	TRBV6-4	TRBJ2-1	TGTGCCAGCAGTGTAGGACTAGCGGGAGTTAAGTTCTTC	CASSVGLAGVKFF
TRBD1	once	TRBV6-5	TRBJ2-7	TGTGCCAGCAGTTCCGGGACAGGACCCGCCTCAGTGCACTTC	CASSSGTGPASVHF
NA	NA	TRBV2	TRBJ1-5	TGTGCCAGCAGGGGAACGCGGCCGTATAGCAATCAGCCCCAGCATTTT	CASRGTRPYSNQPQHF
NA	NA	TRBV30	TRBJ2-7	TGTGCCTGGGCGACGCGACGGGGGCTCCTTTACGAGCAGTACTTC	CAWATRRGLLYEQYF
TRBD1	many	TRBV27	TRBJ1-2	TGTGCCAGCAGTACAGGGGGCTATGGCTACACCTTC	CASSTGGYGYTF
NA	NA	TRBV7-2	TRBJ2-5	TGTGCCAGCAGCTCGCTAGCACAGGAGACCCAGTACTTC	CASSSLAQETQYF
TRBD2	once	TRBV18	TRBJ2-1	TGTGCCAGCTCACCCCGAAGCCGGACTAGCGGCCATGAGCAGTTCTTC	CASSPRSRTSGHEQFF
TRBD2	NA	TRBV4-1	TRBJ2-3	TGCGCCAGCAGCCAAGTCGGTAGCGGGGAGCCTCTTTTT	CASSQVGSGEPLF
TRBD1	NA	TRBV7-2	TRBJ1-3	TGTGCCAGCAGCAAACAGGGACAGGCCGGCTCTGGAAACACCATATATTTT	CASSKQGQAGSGNTIYF
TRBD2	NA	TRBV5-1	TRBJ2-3	TGCGCCAGCAGCTTGGCCAGGGAGGGAGATACGCAGTATTTT	CASSLAREGDTQYF
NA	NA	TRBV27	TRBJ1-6	TGTGCCAGCAGTTCCCCAGGGGCCCCCGCTCCCAAGATCTATAATTCACCCCTCCACTTT	CASSSPGAPAPKIYNSPLHF
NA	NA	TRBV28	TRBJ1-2	TGTGCCAGCAGTCCCCAAAACATATATGGCTACACCTTC	CASSPQNIYGYTF
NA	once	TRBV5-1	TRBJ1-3	TGCGCCAGCAGCCCGGGCTATTCTGGAAACACCATATATTTT	CASSPGYSGNTIYF
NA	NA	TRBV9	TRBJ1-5	TGTGCCAGCAGCGTAGATGGGGGATCGAACAATCAGCCCCAGCATTTT	CASSVDGGSNNQPQHF
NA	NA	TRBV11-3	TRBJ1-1	TGTGCCAGCAGCTTAGATTCACAGGGCGGTACTGAAGCTTTCTTT	CASSLDSQGGTEAFF
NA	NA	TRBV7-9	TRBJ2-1	TGTGCCAGCAGCTTAGGGTCAGTGAATGAGCAGTTCTTC	CASSLGSVNEQFF
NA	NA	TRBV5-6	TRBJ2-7	TGTGCCAGCAGCCCGAAGGGGGTGGACTACGAGCAGTACTTC	CASSPKGVDYEQYF
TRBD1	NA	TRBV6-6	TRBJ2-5	TGTGCCAGCAGTTACCCGGCAGGGGGCAGGGGAGAGACCCAGTACTTC	CASSYPAGGRGETQYF
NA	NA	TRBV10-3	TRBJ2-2	TGTGCCATCAGTGAGTTCGTCCAGGCAACCGGGGAGCTGTTTTTT	CAISEFVQATGELFF
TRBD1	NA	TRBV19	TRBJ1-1	TGTGCCAGTACCGGGACAGGGGAAGCTTTCTTT	CASTGTGEAFF
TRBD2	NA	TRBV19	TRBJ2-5	TGTGCCAGTAGTATCAGAGCGGGAGAAGAGACCCAGTACTTC	CASSIRAGEETQYF
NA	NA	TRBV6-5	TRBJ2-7	TGTGCCAGCAGGGGCTGGAGGGAGCAGTACTTC	CASRGWREQYF
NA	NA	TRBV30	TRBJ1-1	TGTGCCTGGAGTGCCACGGGGAACACTGAAGCTTTCTTT	CAWSATGNTEAFF
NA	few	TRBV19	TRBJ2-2	TGTGCCAGTAGTATTGGCACCGGGGAGCTGTTTTTT	CASSIGTGELFF
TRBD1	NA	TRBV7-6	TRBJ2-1	TGTGCCAGCAGCTTGGGGACAGGGGTGTCCACCTACAATGAGCAGTTCTTC	CASSLGTGVSTYNEQFF
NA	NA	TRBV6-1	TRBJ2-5	TGTGCCAGCGCCAAAGCAAGTTCGGCGGAGACCCAGTACTTC	CASAKASSAETQYF
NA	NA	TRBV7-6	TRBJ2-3	TGTGCCAGCAGCCCCGGGGGCGGCGCCACAGATACGCAGTATTTT	CASSPGGGATDTQYF
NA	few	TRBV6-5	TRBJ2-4	TGTGCCAGCAGCGTGAGGCAGGGCAAAAACATTCAGTACTTC	CASSVRQGKNIQYF
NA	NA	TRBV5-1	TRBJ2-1	TGCGCCAGCGTCACTGGCGGGCAACCCTCCTACAATGAGCAGTTCTTC	CASVTGGQPSYNEQFF
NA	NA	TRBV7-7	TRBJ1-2	TGTGCTAGCAGCGACTTCGGACAGCTCTATGGCTACACCTTC	CASSDFGQLYGYTF
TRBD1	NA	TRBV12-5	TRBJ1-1	TGTGCTAGCGGACAGGGGGACGCTGAAGCTTTCTTT	CASGQGDAEAFF
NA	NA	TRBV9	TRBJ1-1	TGTGCCAGCAGCGTAATGGGGATGGACACTGAAGCTTTCTTT	CASSVMGMDTEAFF
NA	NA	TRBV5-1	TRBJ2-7	TGCGCCAGCAGGACAGGCTCCAGCTCCTACGAGCAGTACTTC	CASRTGSSSYEQYF
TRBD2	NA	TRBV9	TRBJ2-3	TGTGCCAGCAGCGTAGAAGGGCTAGCGGGAGTGTATGGCACAGATACGCAGTATTTT	CASSVEGLAGVYGTDTQYF
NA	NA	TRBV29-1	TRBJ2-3	TGCAGCGCTGAGCGCAGGGTCAGCACAGATACGCAGTATTTT	CSAERRVSTDTQYF
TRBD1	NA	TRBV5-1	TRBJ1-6	TGCGCCAGCAGCGATACAGGGGATTCACCCCTCCACTTT	CASSDTGDSPLHF